What follows are 21 T cell receptor beta chains derived from one specimen sequenced in a study of T cells after posttransplantation cyclophosphamide. The data were produced by immunoSEQ multiplex PCR, yet TCRdb's version contains in-frame clones alone and is incomplete. The data contain fewer than 20,000 clones, 74% of them singletons. Cyclophosphamide on days +3 and +4 followed busulfan-fludarabine conditioning and a marrow graft. Material: PBMCs, obtained after an allogeneic stem cell transplant with post-transplant cyclophosphamide. Receptors were obtained from a male patient aged 25-45 years who received an allogeneic stem cell transplant from a related donor, was CMV-positive, and had acute GVHD only. Some T cells may be the graft donor's.

The chain carries TRBV7-9 and TRBJ1-5; the D is unclear. This CDR3 comprises 13 residues. CDR1 and CDR2 from the germline V gene are SEHNR and FQNEAQ (reference sequence). The V and J ends lost 2 bases and 4 bases respectively, with 6 bases between them. The CDR3 spells CASSLSGNQPQHF. In DNA, the CDR3 is TGTGCCAGCAGCTTATCGGGTAATCAGCCCCAGCATTTT. The full variable domain, with the rest looked up from reference TRBV7-9 and TRBJ1-5, is DTGVSQNPRHKITKRGQNVTFRCDPISEHNRLYWYRQTLGQGPEFLTYFQNEAQLEKSRLLSDRFSAERPKGSFSTLEIQRTEQGDSAMYLCASSLSGNQPQHFGDGTRLSIL.

The chain combines TRBV6-1 with TRBJ1-5, with 9 bases that match TRBD1. The CDR3 is 15 amino acids. V shed 7 bases, J shed 6 bases, and the junction held 10 bases outside the gene matches. In germline, CDR1 is MNHNS, CDR2 SASEGT. CDR3 protein: CASKRGTGLTQPQHF. The CDR3 DNA reads as TGTGCCAGCAAAAGGGGGACAGGGCTTACTCAGCCCCAGCATTTT.

V and J are TRBV5-1 and TRBJ2-5, with 12 bases lining up with TRBD1. The end of the DNA fits TRBJ2-7 better, so the J call may be wrong. CDR3 length: 15 residues. The germline gives CDR1 SGHRS, CDR2 YFSETQ. The CDR3 bases are TGCGCCAGCAGCCTTACCGGGACAGGGGGCGGCGAGCAGTACTTC. It translates to CASSLTGTGGGEQYF.

J is TRBJ2-7 and V is TRBV4-2; 12 positions agree with TRBD2. The length of the CDR3 is 15 residues. The germline CDR1 and CDR2 sequences are LGHNA and YNFKEQ. V lost 4 bases and J lost 4; bases outside the gene matches: 5. CDR3 DNA: TGTGCCAGCAGCCCTTCTAGCGGGGGGGCTTACGAGCAGTACTTC. Its translation: CASSPSSGGAYEQYF.

The rearrangement joins TRBV6-5 to TRBJ2-4, with 7 bases lining up with TRBD1. Germline trimming cut 0 bases from V and 9 bases from J; bases unmatched to any gene: 5. The germline gives CDR1 MNHEY, CDR2 SVGAGI. This CDR3 is built from 14 residues. CDR3 sequence (DNA): TGTGCCAGCAGTTACTCGAAAGGGGGCGGCATTCAGTACTTC. This sequence encodes CASSYSKGGGIQYF.

The V gene is TRBV5-1, the J gene TRBJ1-1; D possibly corresponds to TRBD1 (5 bases). There are 14 residues in the CDR3. Between the trimmed V and J ends, which lost 2 bases and 2 bases, there was a span of 10 bases. Germline V gives CDR1 SGHRS, CDR2 YFSETQ. The CDR3 loop reads CASSLRGANTEAFF. For the CDR3, the DNA is TGCGCCAGCAGCTTAAGGGGCGCAAACACTGAAGCTTTCTTT. Complete variable domain (other parts from reference TRBV5-1 and TRBJ1-1): KAGVTQTPRYLIKTRGQQVTLSCSPISGHRSVSWYQQTPGQGLQFLFEYFSETQRNKGNFPGRFSGRQFSNSRSEMNVSTLELGDSALYLCASSLRGANTEAFFGQGTRLTVV.

The chain couples TRBV5-1 to TRBJ1-5; possible D gene TRBD1, 6 bases. V lost 0 bases, J lost 7 bases, and 14 bases lay in between. Germline CDR1 SGHRS, CDR2 YFSETQ. CDR3 size: 15 residues. CDR3 sequence (DNA): TGCGCCAGCAGCTTGGACCCAGGCAGGGGCCAGCCCCAGCATTTT. Residues: CASSLDPGRGQPQHF.

The chain couples TRBV7-8 to TRBJ1-1; 8 positions match TRBD1. Per germline, CDR1 SGHVS and CDR2 FQNEAQ. The CDR3 sequence is 15 residues long. Trimming removed 1 base from V and 4 bases from J; junction bases left unmatched: 5. The CDR3 sequence: CASSLGSGGFTEAFF. The CDR3 nucleotides read TGTGCCAGCAGCTTAGGTTCAGGGGGCTTCACTGAAGCTTTCTTT. Drawing the rest from reference TRBV7-8 and TRBJ1-1, the complete variable domain is GAGVSQSPRYKVAKRGQDVALRCDPISGHVSLFWYQQALGQGPEFLTYFQNEAQLDKSGLPSDRFFAERPEGSVSTLKIQRTQQEDSAVYLCASSLGSGGFTEAFFGQGTRLTVV.

V usage is TRBV6-5 and J usage is TRBJ2-7; TRBD1 matches at 9 bases. The J segment lost 1 base and the V segment lost 6 bases, leaving 7 bases of the junction unmatched. Germline-derived CDR1 and CDR2 are MNHEY and SVGAGI. CDR3 length equals 15 residues. The CDR3 region is CASRPVGTGSYEQYF. For the CDR3, the DNA is TGTGCCAGCAGGCCGGTGGGGACAGGGTCCTACGAGCAGTACTTC.

V usage is TRBV4-1 and J usage is TRBJ1-1; D might be TRBD1 (5 bases). CDR3 length: 13 residues. Trimming took off 2 bases at V and 3 bases at J, with 7 bases between the two ends. Germline CDR1 and CDR2: MGHRA and YSYEKL. The CDR3 loop reads CASSQQGHTEAFF. Here the CDR3 DNA reads TGCGCCAGCAGCCAACAGGGTCACACTGAAGCTTTCTTT.

This clone was recorded at least ten times. CDR3 region: CASSPPTGERDTQYF. CDR3 bases: TGTGCCAGCAGCCCACCGACGGGGGAGAGGGATACGCAGTATTTT. This chain uses TRBV11-1 with TRBJ2-3, with D tentatively TRBD2 (6 bases). CDR1 and CDR2 (germline): SGHAT, FQDESV (reference sequence). Trimming stripped 5 bases from V and 6 bases from J, with 18 bases between. CDR3 length: 15 residues.

The chain is built from TRBV4-1 and TRBJ2-2; D is undetermined. The CDR3 sequence is 14 residues long. The V and J ends lost 0 bases and 7 bases respectively, with 9 bases between them. Germline V lookup: CDR1 MGHRA, CDR2 YSYEKL. For the CDR3, the DNA is TGCGCCAGCAGCCAAGATGCGCTCCTCGGGGAGCTGTTTTTT. Its protein is CASSQDALLGELFF.

The chain recombines TRBV2 with TRBJ1-5; D unresolved. The CDR3 totals 14 residues. V was cut by 1 base and J by 3 bases, with 7 bases left in between. Germline CDR1 reads SNHLY; CDR2 reads FYNNEI. The CDR3 here is CASSEGADNQPQHF. The DNA for the CDR3 is TGTGCCAGCAGTGAAGGGGCAGACAATCAGCCCCAGCATTTT.

The V and J genes are TRBV6-5 and TRBJ2-7; tentatively, D is TRBD1 (6 bases). Germline lookup yields CDR1 MNHEY and CDR2 SVGAGI. Trimming cost V 2 bases and J 6 bases, with 11 bases left between them. This CDR3 is 13 amino acids long. The CDR3 DNA sequence: TGTGCCAGCAGTTACCAGGGGTTAAGCGAGCAGTACTTC. It yields the protein CASSYQGLSEQYF.

The chain carries TRBV29-1 and TRBJ2-7; 8 nucleotides line up with TRBD2. Per the germline V gene, CDR1 is SQVTM and CDR2 is ANQGSEA. V gave up 6 bases and J gave up 0 bases; unmatched junction bases: 1. The CDR3 runs 12 residues. The CDR3 protein is CSVSGGSYEQYF. The CDR3 coding sequence is TGCAGCGTCAGCGGGGGCTCCTACGAGCAGTACTTC.

The chain links TRBV2 to TRBJ1-1; no reliable D call. The CDR3 sequence is 12 residues long. Per germline, CDR1 SNHLY and CDR2 FYNNEI. V was trimmed by 4 bases and J by 7 bases, leaving 10 bases between them. The CDR3 sequence: CASSAQRFEAFF. CDR3 nucleotides: TGTGCCAGCAGTGCACAGAGATTTGAAGCTTTCTTT.

The chain is built from TRBV11-3 and TRBJ2-5; 11 bases line up with TRBD2. CDR3 length equals 17 residues. After removal of 4 bases from V and 0 bases from J, the junction contained 7 bases not matched to a gene. CDR1 and CDR2 (germline): SGHNT, YENEEA. The CDR3 DNA reads TGTGCCAGCAGCTCCGGAACTAGCGGGGGTTACCAAGAGACCCAGTACTTC. Its translation: CASSSGTSGGYQETQYF.

The chain is built from TRBV6-4 and TRBJ1-1; D is undetermined. Trimming pared 3 bases from V and 1 base from J, leaving 6 bases between. Germline assignment: CDR1 MRHNA and CDR2 SNTAGT. This CDR3 region has 13 residues. The CDR3 nucleotides are TGTGCCAGCAGTGAACAGCCGAACACTGAAGCTTTCTTT. It encodes CASSEQPNTEAFF.

The CDR3 loop is CATSRDGTGEGDTEAFF. The CDR3 nucleotides are TGTGCCACCAGCAGAGATGGTACAGGGGAAGGGGACACTGAAGCTTTCTTT. The rearrangement links TRBV15 to TRBJ1-1, with 7 bases matching TRBD1. The CDR3 is 17 residues long. CDR1 is LNHNV, CDR2 YYDKDF, per germline (reference sequence). The trim removed 0 bases at V and 3 bases at J, leaving 10 bases unmatched.

V and J are TRBV7-2 and TRBJ2-3; D gene ambiguous. Trimming took 3 bases from V and 3 from J, leaving 16 bases between them. The CDR3 spans 16 residues. Germline CDR1 SGHTA, CDR2 FQGNSA. This chain's CDR3 is CASSLEPGRWTDTQYF. As DNA, the CDR3 is TGTGCCAGCAGCTTGGAGCCCGGAAGATGGACAGATACGCAGTATTTT. Filled out from reference TRBV7-2 and TRBJ2-3, the complete variable domain reads GAGVSQSPSNKVTEKGKDVELRCDPISGHTALYWYRQSLGQGLEFLIYFQGNSAPDKSGLPSDRFSAERTGGSVSTLTIQRTQQEDSAVYLCASSLEPGRWTDTQYFGPGTRLTVL.

The genes are TRBV7-3 and TRBJ1-2, with 10 bases aligning to TRBD1. The trim removed 4 bases at V and 3 bases at J, leaving 11 bases unmatched. This CDR3 comprises 17 residues. Germline V gives CDR1 SGHTA, CDR2 FQGTGA. The CDR3 DNA sequence: TGTGCCAGCAGCTCGGGGGACAGGGGCCCCCAGTACTATGGCTACACCTTC. This translates into CASSSGDRGPQYYGYTF.